The clone carrying this T cell receptor (beta chain) was detected once. Its specificity is unknown. Libraries were prepared by immunoSEQ multiplex PCR; TCRdb keeps only in-frame clonotypes and omits some of them. The table includes some 660,000 clones, around 73% detected once. Germline CDR1 MRHNA, CDR2 SNTAGT. The V end was cut by 3 bases, the J end by 7 bases, with 10 bases between. The CDR3 spans 14 residues. The data derive from a study of shared clonotypes between healthy human individuals. Overall study: Each donor's CD4 naive and CD4 memory cells filled three plates apiece, CD8 naive two, and CD8 memory one.

Researchers partitioned CD4+ cells into CD45RA+ naive and CD45RA-negative memory subsets. Overall study results and limits: A handful of donors showed sharing of approximately 5% of naive CD4 clonotypes. The four-donor shared clonotypes exceeded non-shared clonotypes in generation probability, with non-shared ones scoring lower.

The rearrangement links TRBV6-4 to TRBJ1-6; tentative D call: TRBD1 (5 bases). The sequence was obtained from a woman aged 25 to 39 in good health. Sequencing was done on a sample of memory CD4+ T cells sorted from blood. Subset described: CD45RA-negative fraction. The DNA of the CDR3 is TGTGCCAGCAGTGATGGGGGAATCAATTCACCCCTCCACTTT. It translates to CASSDGGINSPLHF.